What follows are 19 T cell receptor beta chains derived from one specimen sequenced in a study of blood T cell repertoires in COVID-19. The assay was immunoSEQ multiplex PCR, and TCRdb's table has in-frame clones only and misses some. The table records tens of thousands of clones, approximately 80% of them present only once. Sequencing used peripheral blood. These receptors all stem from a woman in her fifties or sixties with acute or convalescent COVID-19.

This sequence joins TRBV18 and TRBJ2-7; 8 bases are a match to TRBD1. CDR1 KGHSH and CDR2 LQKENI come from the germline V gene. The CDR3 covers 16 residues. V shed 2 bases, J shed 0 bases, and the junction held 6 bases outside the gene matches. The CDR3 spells CASSPLGGQVSYEQYF. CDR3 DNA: TGTGCCAGCTCACCATTAGGGGGACAGGTCTCCTACGAGCAGTACTTC.

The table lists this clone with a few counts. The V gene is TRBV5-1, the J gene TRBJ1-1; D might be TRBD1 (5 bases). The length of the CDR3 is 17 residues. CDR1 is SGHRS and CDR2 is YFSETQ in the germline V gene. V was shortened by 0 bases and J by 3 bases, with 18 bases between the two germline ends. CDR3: CASSLVWQGSPHTEAFF. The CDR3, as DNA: TGCGCCAGCAGCTTGGTCTGGCAGGGAAGTCCCCACACTGAAGCTTTCTTT.

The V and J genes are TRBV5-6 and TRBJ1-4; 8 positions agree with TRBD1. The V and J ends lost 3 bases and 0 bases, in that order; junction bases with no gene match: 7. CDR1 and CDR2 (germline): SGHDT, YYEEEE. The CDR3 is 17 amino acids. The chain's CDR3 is CASSSYRGAPTNEKLFF. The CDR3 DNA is TGTGCCAGCAGCTCCTACAGGGGGGCGCCAACTAATGAAAAACTGTTTTTT.

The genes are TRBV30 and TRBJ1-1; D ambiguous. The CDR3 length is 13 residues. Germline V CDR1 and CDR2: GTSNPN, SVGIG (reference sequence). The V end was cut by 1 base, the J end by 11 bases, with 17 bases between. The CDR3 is CAWSGLHNNKAFF. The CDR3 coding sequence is TGTGCCTGGAGTGGACTCCACAACAACAAGGCTTTCTTT.

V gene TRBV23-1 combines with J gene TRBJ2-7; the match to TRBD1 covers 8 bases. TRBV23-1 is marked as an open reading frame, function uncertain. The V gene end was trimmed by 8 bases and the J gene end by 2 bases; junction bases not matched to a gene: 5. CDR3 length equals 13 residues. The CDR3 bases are TGCGCCAGCCAACCGACAGGGGCCTACGAGCAGTACTTC. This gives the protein CASQPTGAYEQYF.

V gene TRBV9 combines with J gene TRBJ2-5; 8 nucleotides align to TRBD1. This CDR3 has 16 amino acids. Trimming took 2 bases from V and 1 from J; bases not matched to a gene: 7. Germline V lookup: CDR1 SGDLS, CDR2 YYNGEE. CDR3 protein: CASSVNPGGPQETQYF. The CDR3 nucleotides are TGTGCCAGCAGCGTGAATCCAGGGGGCCCCCAAGAGACCCAGTACTTC.

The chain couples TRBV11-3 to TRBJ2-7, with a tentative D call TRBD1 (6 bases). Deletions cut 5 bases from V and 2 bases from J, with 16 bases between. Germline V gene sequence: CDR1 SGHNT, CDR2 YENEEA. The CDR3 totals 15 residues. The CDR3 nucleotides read TGTGCCAGCAGCCTTAAGCAGGGACACACCTACGAGCAGTACTTC. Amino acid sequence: CASSLKQGHTYEQYF.

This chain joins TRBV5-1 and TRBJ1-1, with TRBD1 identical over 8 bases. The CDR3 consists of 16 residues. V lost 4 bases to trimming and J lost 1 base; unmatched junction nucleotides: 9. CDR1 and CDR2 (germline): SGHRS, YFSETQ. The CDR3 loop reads CASSPQITGGNTEAFF. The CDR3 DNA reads TGCGCCAGCAGCCCGCAGATAACAGGGGGGAACACTGAAGCTTTCTTT.

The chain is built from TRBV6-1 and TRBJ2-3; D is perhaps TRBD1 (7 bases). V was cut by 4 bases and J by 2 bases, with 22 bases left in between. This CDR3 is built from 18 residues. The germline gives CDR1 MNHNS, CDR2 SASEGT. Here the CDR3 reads CASSVILWGDRLTDTQYF. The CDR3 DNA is TGTGCCAGCAGTGTAATCCTTTGGGGGGACAGACTCACAGATACGCAGTATTTT.

Written as DNA, the CDR3 is TGCGCCAGCAGGGACAGAGGAAGCAATCAGCCCCAGCATTTT. This codes for CASRDRGSNQPQHF. The chain has TRBV10-2 and TRBJ1-5; TRBD1 is a possible D gene (6 bases). CDR1 and CDR2 (germline): WSHSY, SAAADI. V lost 6 bases to trimming and J lost 1 base, with 10 bases between them. The CDR3 extends over 14 amino acids.

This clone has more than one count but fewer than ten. The chain's CDR3 is CASSESGYPEAFF. The DNA of the CDR3 is TGTGCCAGCAGTGAATCCGGGTATCCTGAAGCTTTCTTT. The chain has TRBV2 and TRBJ1-1; D gene uncertain. V was pared by 2 bases and J by 6 bases, with 10 bases between. The V gene's germline CDR1 is SNHLY and CDR2 FYNNEI. This CDR3 is 13 amino acids long.

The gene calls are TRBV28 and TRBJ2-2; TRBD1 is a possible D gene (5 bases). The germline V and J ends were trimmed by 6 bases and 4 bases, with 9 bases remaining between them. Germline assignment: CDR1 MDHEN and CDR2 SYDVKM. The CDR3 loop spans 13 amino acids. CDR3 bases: TGTGCCAGCAGAGACACAGGCACCGGGGAGCTGTTTTTT. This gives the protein CASRDTGTGELFF. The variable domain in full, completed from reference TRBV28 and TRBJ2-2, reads DVKVTQSSRYLVKRTGEKVFLECVQDMDHENMFWYRQDPGLGLRLIYFSYDVKMKEKGDIPEGYSVSREKKERFSLILESASTNQTSMYLCASRDTGTGELFFGEGSRLTVL.

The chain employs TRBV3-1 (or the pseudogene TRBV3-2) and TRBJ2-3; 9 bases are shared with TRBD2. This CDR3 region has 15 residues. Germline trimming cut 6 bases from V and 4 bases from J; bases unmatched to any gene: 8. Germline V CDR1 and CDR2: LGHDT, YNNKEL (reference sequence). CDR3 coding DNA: TGTGCCAGCAGGGCGGCGGGGGGGCCCTCAGATACGCAGTATTTT. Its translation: CASRAAGGPSDTQYF.

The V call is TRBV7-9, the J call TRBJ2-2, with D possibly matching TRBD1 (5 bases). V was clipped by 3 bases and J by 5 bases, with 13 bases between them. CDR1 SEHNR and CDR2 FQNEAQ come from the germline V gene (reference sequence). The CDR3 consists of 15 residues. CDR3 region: CASSFLRTTTGELFF. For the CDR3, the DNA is TGTGCCAGCAGCTTCCTCAGGACAACTACCGGGGAGCTGTTTTTT.

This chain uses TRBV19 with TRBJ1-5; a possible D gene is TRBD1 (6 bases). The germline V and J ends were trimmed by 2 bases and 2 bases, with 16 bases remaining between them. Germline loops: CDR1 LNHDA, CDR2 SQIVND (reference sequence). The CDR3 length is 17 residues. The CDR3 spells CASSIIQGRGGNQPQHF. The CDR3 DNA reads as TGTGCCAGTAGTATAATACAGGGTAGAGGAGGCAATCAGCCCCAGCATTTT.

CDR3 residues: CASSLGRTYGYTF. The DNA for the CDR3 is TGTGCCAGCAGCCTGGGACGGACTTATGGCTACACCTTC. The V call is TRBV5-5, the J call TRBJ1-2; D might be TRBD1 (5 bases). Per germline, CDR1 SGHKS and CDR2 YYEKEE (reference sequence). Trimming cost V 4 bases and J 5 bases, with 12 bases left between them. The CDR3 spans 13 residues.

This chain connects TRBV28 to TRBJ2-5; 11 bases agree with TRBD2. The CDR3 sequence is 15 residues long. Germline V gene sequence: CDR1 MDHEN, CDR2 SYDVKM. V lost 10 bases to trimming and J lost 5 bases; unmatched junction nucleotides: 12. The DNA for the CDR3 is TGTGCCACCCTGGATAGCGGGGGGGCGGGGGAGACCCAGTACTTC. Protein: CATLDSGGAGETQYF.

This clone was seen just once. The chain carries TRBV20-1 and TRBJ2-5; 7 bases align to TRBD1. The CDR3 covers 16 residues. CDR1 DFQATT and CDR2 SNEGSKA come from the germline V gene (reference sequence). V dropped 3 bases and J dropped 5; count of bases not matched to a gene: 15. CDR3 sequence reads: CSASDPGQSFWETQYF. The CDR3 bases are TGCAGTGCTAGTGACCCGGGACAGTCCTTTTGGGAGACCCAGTACTTC.

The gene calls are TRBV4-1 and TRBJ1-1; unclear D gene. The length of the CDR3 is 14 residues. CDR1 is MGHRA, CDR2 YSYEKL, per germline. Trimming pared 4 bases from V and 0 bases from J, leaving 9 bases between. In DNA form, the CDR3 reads TGCGCCAGCAGCCTCGGGAACCTGAACACTGAAGCTTTCTTT. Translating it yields CASSLGNLNTEAFF.